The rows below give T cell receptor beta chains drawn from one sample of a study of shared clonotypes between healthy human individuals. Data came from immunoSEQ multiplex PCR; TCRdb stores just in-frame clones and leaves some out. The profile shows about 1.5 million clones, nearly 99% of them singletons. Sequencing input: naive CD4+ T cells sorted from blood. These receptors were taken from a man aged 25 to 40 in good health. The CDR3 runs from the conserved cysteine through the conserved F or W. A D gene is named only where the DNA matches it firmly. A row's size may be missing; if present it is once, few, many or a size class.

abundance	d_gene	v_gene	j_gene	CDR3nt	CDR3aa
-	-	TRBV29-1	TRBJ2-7	TGCAGCGTTGCGGGACACCTCCGGATTCACGAGCAGTACTTC	CSVAGHLRIHEQYF
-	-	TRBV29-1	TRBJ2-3	TGCAGCGTTCTTGTGGCTACGCAGTATTTT	CSVLVATQYF
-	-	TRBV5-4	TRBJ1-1	TGTGCCAGCAGCTTGATCGGACAGCTCATGAACACTGAAGCTTTCTTT	CASSLIGQLMNTEAFF
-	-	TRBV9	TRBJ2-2	TGTGCCAGCAGCGTAGCTGGACGGAAGACGTTCGGCGGGGAGCTGTTTTTT	CASSVAGRKTFGGELFF
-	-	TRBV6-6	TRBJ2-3	TGTGCCAGCAGGTCCGGGACTGGAAGTCATACGCAGTATTTT	CASRSGTGSHTQYF
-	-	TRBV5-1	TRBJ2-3	TGCGCCAGCAGCCCAAACAGACCGCCGCCTACAGATACGCAGTATTTT	CASSPNRPPPTDTQYF
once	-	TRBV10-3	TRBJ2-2	TGTGCCATCGGTCCGAACACCGGGGAGCTGTTTTTT	CAIGPNTGELFF
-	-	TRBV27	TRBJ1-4	TGTGCCAGCAGACAACAGGCTACCGGAGAAAAACTGTTTTTT	CASRQQATGEKLFF
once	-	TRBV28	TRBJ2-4	TGTGCCAGCAAAGGCAGGGGGGACTTC	CASKGRGDF
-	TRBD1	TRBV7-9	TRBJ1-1	TGTGCCAGCAGCTTTCCGACAGGGGTTTCGTCTGAAGCTTTCTTT	CASSFPTGVSSEAFF
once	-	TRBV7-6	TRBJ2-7	TGTGCCAGCAGCTTAGACTTGGGTTCCCACGAGCAGTACTTC	CASSLDLGSHEQYF
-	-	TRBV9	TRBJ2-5	TGTGCCAGCAGCGTAGGGGGGCTAGCGGCGTTCCAAGAGACCCAGTACTTC	CASSVGGLAAFQETQYF
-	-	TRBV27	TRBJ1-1	TGTGCCAGCAGTTTCACACTCGGACGGGACACTGAAGCTTTCTTT	CASSFTLGRDTEAFF
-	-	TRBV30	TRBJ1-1	TGTGCCTGGAGTCGGGGGTTGAACACTGAAGCTTTCTTT	CAWSRGLNTEAFF
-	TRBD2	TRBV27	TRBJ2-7	TGTGCCAGCGGCAGGACTAGTTCCGGAACGATCGGCCCCTCAGAGCAGTACTTC	CASGRTSSGTIGPSEQYF
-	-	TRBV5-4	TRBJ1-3	TGTGCCAGCAGCGTATCACTAACAGGGTACACTGGAAACACCATATATTTT	CASSVSLTGYTGNTIYF
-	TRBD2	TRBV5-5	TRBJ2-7	TGTGCCAGCAGCCGGACTAGCGGTACCTACGAGCAGTACTTC	CASSRTSGTYEQYF
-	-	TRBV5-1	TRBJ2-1	TGCGCCAGCAGTCGATCCGGGACGGACTACAATGAGCAGTTCTTC	CASSRSGTDYNEQFF
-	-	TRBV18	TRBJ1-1	TGTGCCAGCTCACAGACGGCCATTCAGGGATACATGAACACTGAAGCTTTCTTT	CASSQTAIQGYMNTEAFF
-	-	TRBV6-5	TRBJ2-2	TGTGCCAGCAGTCCTACCTTCACCGGGGAGCTGTTTTTT	CASSPTFTGELFF
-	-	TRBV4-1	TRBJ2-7	TGCGCCAGCAGCCCAAGAGGGGACTTTTACGAGCAGTACTTC	CASSPRGDFYEQYF
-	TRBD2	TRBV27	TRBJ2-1	TGTGCCAGCAGTCCCCGACTAGCGGGAGGGCCAAATGAGCAGTTCTTC	CASSPRLAGGPNEQFF
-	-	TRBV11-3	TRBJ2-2	TGTGCCAGCAGCCACAGGGACACCGGGGAGCTGTTTTTT	CASSHRDTGELFF
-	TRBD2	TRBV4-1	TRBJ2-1	TGCGCCAGCAGCCAAGAGAAGCGGGAGAGAGGTAATGAGCAGTTCTTC	CASSQEKRERGNEQFF
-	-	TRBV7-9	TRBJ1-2	TGTGCCAGCAGCTTGTCGTCCGAAAGGAACTCGGGAGGCTACACCTTC	CASSLSSERNSGGYTF
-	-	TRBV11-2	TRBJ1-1	TGTGCCAGCAGCTTAATGGGGAGCACTGAAGCTTTCTTT	CASSLMGSTEAFF
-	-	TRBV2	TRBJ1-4	TGTGCCAGCACCGGAACGACAAGGAATGAAAAACTGTTTTTT	CASTGTTRNEKLFF
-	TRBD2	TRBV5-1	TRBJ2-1	TGCGCCAGCAGCTTGCGAATTTTTTCCGGCGACGGGACTAGCGGGAGATCAGGCAATGAGCAGTTCTTC	CASSLRIFSGDGTSGRSGNEQFF
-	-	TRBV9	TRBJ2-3	TGTGCCAGCAGCTCTCAGGTCGGCGCAGATACGCAGTATTTT	CASSSQVGADTQYF
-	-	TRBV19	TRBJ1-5	TGTGCCAGTTCCGCCCATTTTTCCAATCAGCCCCAGCATTTT	CASSAHFSNQPQHF
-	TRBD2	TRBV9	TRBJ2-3	TGTGCCAGCAGCGAGGGTCCGGGCACTAGCGGGAGAAGAATCACAGATACGCAGTATTTT	CASSEGPGTSGRRITDTQYF
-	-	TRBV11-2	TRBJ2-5	TGTGCCAGCAGCTCGAATCCCGCCGCGGGGGAGACCCAGTACTTC	CASSSNPAAGETQYF
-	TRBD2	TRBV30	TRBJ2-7	TGTGCCTGGAGTAAAGGACTAGCGGGAGTTGAAGAGCAGTACTTC	CAWSKGLAGVEEQYF
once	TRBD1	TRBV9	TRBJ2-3	TGTGCCAGCAGCCCCCTAGGGGCAGGGGGTAGCACAGATACGCAGTATTTT	CASSPLGAGGSTDTQYF
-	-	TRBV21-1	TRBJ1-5	TGTGCCAGCAGCAAAGCGAGAGAGGGACATCGAGAACAGCCCCAGCATTTT	CASSKAREGHREQPQHF
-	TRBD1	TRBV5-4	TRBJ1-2	TGTGCCAGCAGCCTACAGGGGGCTCGTGGCTACACCTTC	CASSLQGARGYTF
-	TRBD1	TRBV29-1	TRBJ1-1	TGCAGCGTTCTAAGACAGGGGACTGAAGCTTTCTTT	CSVLRQGTEAFF
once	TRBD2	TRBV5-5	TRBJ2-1	TGTGCCAGCAGCTTAGAAGCGGGAGCCGATAACAATGAGCAGTTCTTC	CASSLEAGADNNEQFF
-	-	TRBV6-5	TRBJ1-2	TGTGCCAGCAGGAATAGGGACTATGGCTACACCTTC	CASRNRDYGYTF
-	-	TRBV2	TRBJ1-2	TGTGCCAGCAGTACCGGGACACTTCGAGGCTACACCTTC	CASSTGTLRGYTF
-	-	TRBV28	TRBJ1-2	TGTGCCAGCAGTTTCCCTGGCAAGAACTATGGCTACACCTTC	CASSFPGKNYGYTF